A single sample is the source of the 20 T cell receptor beta chains below, sequenced in a study of T cell responses to AZD1222 COVID-19 vaccine. Sequencing used immunoSEQ multiplex PCR; TCRdb keeps in-frame clones, though not all of them. The repertoire has about 93,000 clones, about 86% of them found once; the top ten carry 5% to 7.5%. The material sequenced was peripheral blood, taken on day 0 of AZD1222 vaccination. The receptors shown here come from an adult in good health.

The chain has TRBV18 and TRBJ1-1; D gene ambiguous. This CDR3 contains 16 residues. Trimming took 2 bases from V and 3 from J, leaving 16 bases between them. Germline CDR1 is KGHSH and CDR2 is LQKENI. CDR3 DNA: TGTGCCAGCTCACCAAGTAAAGTTTTAAGGCACACTGAAGCTTTCTTT. Translating gives CASSPSKVLRHTEAFF.

This chain links TRBV7-9 with TRBJ1-4; D is undetermined. Germline values: CDR1 SEHNR, CDR2 FQNEAQ (reference sequence). This CDR3 region has 14 residues. The germline V and J ends were trimmed by 3 bases and 5 bases, with 10 bases remaining between them. CDR3 loop: CASSFARGNEKLFF. CDR3 nucleotides: TGTGCCAGCAGCTTTGCCCGAGGGAATGAAAAACTGTTTTTT.

This clone was found a few times. V is TRBV5-1 and J is TRBJ1-5, with D perhaps TRBD1 (6 bases). Germline assignment: CDR1 SGHRS and CDR2 YFSETQ. With 0 bases removed from V and 4 bases from J, the gap between germline ends came to 11 bases. The CDR3 sequence is 15 residues long. The CDR3 region has the DNA TGCGCCAGCAGCTTGGAAGGGACATATAATCAGCCCCAGCATTTT. Its protein is CASSLEGTYNQPQHF.

In its sample, this clone was seen a few times. The chain links TRBV5-1 to TRBJ1-2; TRBD1 might be the D (5 bases). The CDR3 runs to 12 residues. Trimming shortened V by 8 bases and J by 7 bases, and 15 bases separated the two germline ends. CDR1 is SGHRS, CDR2 YFSETQ, per germline. The CDR3 nucleotides are TGCGCCAGGGCGCAGGGTCAGGGTGGCTACACCTTC. Amino acid sequence: CARAQGQGGYTF.

This chain links TRBV18 with TRBJ2-2; D is possibly TRBD1 (6 bases). The V gene lost 2 bases and the J gene lost 1 base, with 11 bases spanning the gap. The germline V gene has CDR1 KGHSH and CDR2 LQKENI. There are 16 residues in the CDR3. The CDR3 DNA reads TGTGCCAGCTCACCAGAAGCGACAGGGAACACCGGGGAGCTGTTTTTT. This encodes CASSPEATGNTGELFF.

V gene TRBV5-1 combines with J gene TRBJ2-2; D may be TRBD2 (5 bases). CDR1 is SGHRS, CDR2 YFSETQ, per germline. The CDR3 length is 13 residues. V lost 0 bases and J 6 bases, leaving 6 bases between the germline ends. The CDR3 DNA reads as TGCGCCAGCAGCTTGGGAGGGCCCGGGGAGCTGTTTTTT. Translation: CASSLGGPGELFF.

CDR3 in amino acids: CASTRGLVYNEQFF. CDR3 DNA: TGTGCCAGCACCAGGGGGTTGGTTTACAATGAGCAGTTCTTC. This rearrangement joins TRBV6-6 to TRBJ2-1; 7 bases align to TRBD1. V lost 7 bases, J lost 4 bases, and 7 bases stayed unmatched. This CDR3 contains 14 residues. Germline lookup yields CDR1 MNHNY and CDR2 SVGAGI (reference sequence).

J is TRBJ2-7 and V is TRBV6-5, with a possible D match to TRBD1 (5 bases). V shed 8 bases and J shed 3 bases, with 14 bases lying between them. The CDR3 spans 13 residues. Germline-derived CDR1 and CDR2 are MNHEY and SVGAGI. CDR3 DNA: TGTGCCAGCGGAACAGGCCAGGGCTACGAGCAGTACTTC. This sequence encodes CASGTGQGYEQYF.

This clone was picked up a small number of times. The chain joins TRBV6-5 to TRBJ2-5; the D is unclear. Germline loops: CDR1 MNHEY, CDR2 SVGAGI. Between the trimmed V and J ends, which lost 0 bases and 4 bases, there was a span of 15 bases. The CDR3 consists of 16 residues. The DNA of the CDR3 is TGTGCCAGCAGTTACTCGATTTTCGGGCATCCAGAGACCCAGTACTTC. Its protein is CASSYSIFGHPETQYF.

The V and J genes are TRBV7-8 and TRBJ2-7; 9 bases align to TRBD2. The CDR3 length is 17 residues. V lost 5 bases to trimming and J lost 6 bases; unmatched junction nucleotides: 17. Germline CDR1 and CDR2: SGHVS and FQNEAQ. CDR3 protein: CASSRQSQGLASFEQYF. In DNA form, the CDR3 reads TGTGCCAGCAGCCGACAGAGCCAGGGACTAGCCTCTTTCGAGCAGTACTTC.

This clone was detected only a few times. The chain carries TRBV5-6 and TRBJ1-1; D unclear. V lost 4 bases, J lost 7 bases, and 8 bases lay in between. The germline CDR1 and CDR2 sequences are SGHDT and YYEEEE. The CDR3 runs to 11 residues. CDR3 in DNA: TGTGCCAGCAGCAAGGACGGTGAAGCTTTCTTT. Translation: CASSKDGEAFF.

CDR3 nucleotides: TGTGCCAGCAGTCCAGGGGCCCTGAACACTGAAGCTTTCTTT. Encoded protein: CASSPGALNTEAFF. The chain links TRBV28 to TRBJ1-1; D is possibly TRBD1 (6 bases). Germline V CDR1 and CDR2: MDHEN, SYDVKM. This CDR3 comprises 14 residues. The V end lost 5 bases, the J end lost 0 bases, and 10 bases lay between the germline ends.

Only a few counts were recorded for this clone. This rearrangement joins TRBV11-2 to TRBJ1-6; D might be TRBD1 (5 bases). This CDR3 spans 15 amino acids. Trimming shortened V by 5 bases and J by 9 bases, and 17 bases separated the two germline ends. Germline loops: CDR1 SGHAT, CDR2 FQNNGV. The DNA of the CDR3 is TGTGCCAGCAGCCCGAATCAGGGATTGGGTTCACCCCTCCACTTT. The encoded protein is CASSPNQGLGSPLHF.

Here the CDR3 DNA reads TGTGCCATCAGTGAGTCGGGACAGTTCTCTGGAAACACCATATATTTT. Encoded protein: CAISESGQFSGNTIYF. The chain recombines TRBV10-3 with TRBJ1-3; TRBD1 matches at 7 bases. The germline gives CDR1 ENHRY, CDR2 SYGVKD. CDR3 length: 16 amino acids. The V and J ends lost 0 bases and 0 bases, in that order; junction bases with no gene match: 2.

This clone was seen just once. The chain uses TRBV5-8 and TRBJ1-6, with TRBD1 matching over 10 bases. V trimming: 1 base; J trimming: 7 bases; junction bases outside the gene matches: 5. Germline-derived CDR1 and CDR2 are SGHTS and YDEGEE. The CDR3 totals 16 residues. The CDR3 sequence is CASSLSRDRGNSPLHF. The CDR3 DNA follows: TGTGCCAGCAGCTTGTCCCGGGACAGGGGAAATTCACCCCTCCACTTT.

The chain links TRBV11-2 to TRBJ2-1; D unresolved. The CDR3 is 13 residues long. The germline V gene has CDR1 SGHAT and CDR2 FQNNGV. Trimming stripped 2 bases from V and 8 bases from J, with 10 bases between. The CDR3 loop is CASSLSVADEQFF. The CDR3 nucleotides are TGTGCCAGCAGCTTATCCGTGGCCGATGAGCAGTTCTTC.

V gene TRBV5-6 combines with J gene TRBJ2-1; the D gene is possibly TRBD2 (6 bases). V was cut by 0 bases and J by 11 bases, with 27 bases left in between. CDR1 and CDR2 (germline): SGHDT, YYEEEE. The CDR3 extends over 18 amino acids. CDR3 DNA: TGTGCCAGCAGCTTGGCCGGGGAGGACGTTGATAGGGGACTGAAGCAGTTCTTC. The encoded protein is CASSLAGEDVDRGLKQFF.

This chain links TRBV30 with TRBJ1-2; a possible D gene is TRBD1 (6 bases). Germline CDR1 GTSNPN, CDR2 SVGIG (reference sequence). The CDR3 is 14 amino acids. With 0 bases removed from V and 7 bases from J, the gap between germline ends came to 15 bases. The CDR3 loop reads CAWSVTGARSGYTF. As DNA, the CDR3 is TGTGCCTGGAGTGTAACGGGGGCGCGAAGTGGCTACACCTTC.

The chain recombines TRBV4-3 with TRBJ2-3; possibly TRBD1 or TRBD2 for D (5 bases each). V was clipped by 1 base and J by 2 bases, with 13 bases between them. CDR3 size: 16 residues. In germline, CDR1 is LGHNA, CDR2 YSLEER. The CDR3: CASSQGPGRDTDTQYF. The CDR3 DNA reads TGCGCCAGCAGCCAAGGACCGGGACGGGACACAGATACGCAGTATTTT.

This chain connects TRBV7-2 to TRBJ2-2; 11 bases are shared with TRBD2. Germline CDR1 and CDR2: SGHTA and FQGNSA. The CDR3 is 16 residues long. V lost 4 bases, J lost 2 bases, and 3 bases stayed unmatched. The CDR3 loop is CASSSGLAVNTGELFF. For the CDR3, the DNA is TGTGCCAGCAGCTCGGGACTAGCGGTTAACACCGGGGAGCTGTTTTTT.